This is a list of T cell receptor beta chains from one sample in a study of blood T cells in healthy people across ages. TCRdb reprocessed the 5' RACE reads via MiXCR and lists one record per CDR3 protein. The sample contains under 700,000 distinct CDR3 sequences, under 30% of which appear only once. These records were also assigned to another study, of T cells of mothers and their children.

Source material: blood. The receptors were gathered from a boy younger than 18 in good health. CDR3s include the opening cysteine and the closing phenylalanine or tryptophan. The order of the fields is V gene, D gene, J gene, clone size, CDR3 DNA, CDR3 protein. The D gene is left open where the match is weak. Where a row states a size, it is once, few, many or the class of an expanded clone; other rows omit it.

TRBV29-1	NA	TRBJ2-2	few	TGCAGCGTTCGGGTCTACACCGGGGAGCTGTTTTTT	CSVRVYTGELFF
TRBV14	NA	TRBJ1-1	NA	TGTGCCAGCACCGTAGGCCGGGGCTCCATGAACACTGAAGCTTTCTTT	CASTVGRGSMNTEAFF
TRBV28	NA	TRBJ2-1	NA	TGTGCCAGCAGCTCCTCCCCCCCAGACGAGCAGTTCTTC	CASSSSPPDEQFF
TRBV5-5	TRBD1	TRBJ2-1	many	TGTGCCAGCAGCTTGAACAGGGGTACCTACAATGAGCAGTTCTTC	CASSLNRGTYNEQFF
TRBV7-2	NA	TRBJ2-2	few	TGTGCCAGCAGCTACTTAGCCGAAGACACCGGGGAGCTGTTTTTT	CASSYLAEDTGELFF
TRBV20-1	NA	TRBJ2-5	NA	TGCAGTGCTAGAGATCCGAGATCTGCGGAGACCCAGTACTTC	CSARDPRSAETQYF
TRBV4-1	NA	TRBJ1-1	NA	TGCGCCAGCAGCCAAGAGAGGGGGAGGACGAACACTGAAGCTTTCTTT	CASSQERGRTNTEAFF
TRBV7-7	NA	TRBJ2-5	NA	TGTGCTAGCAGCTTAGGGGCCCACCGGGAGACCCAGTACTTC	CASSLGAHRETQYF
TRBV4-2	NA	TRBJ2-7	few	TGTGCCAGCAGCCAAGAATGGGTTTCCTACGAGCAGTACTTC	CASSQEWVSYEQYF
TRBV28	NA	TRBJ2-7	few	TGTGCCAGCCTCGGTAGAGAGGGAGGCTACGAGCAGTACTTC	CASLGREGGYEQYF
TRBV9	TRBD1	TRBJ2-7	NA	TGTGCCAGCAGCAGAGAGGGACAGGGGCACGAGCAGTACTTC	CASSREGQGHEQYF
TRBV7-2	NA	TRBJ2-5	NA	TGTGCCAGCAGCTTCGCCTACCTCCAAGAGACCCAGTACTTC	CASSFAYLQETQYF
TRBV11-2	TRBD2	TRBJ2-1	few	TGTGCCAGCAGCCCCACTGGGACTAGCGGGGGCTACAATGAGCAGTTCTTT	CASSPTGTSGGYNEQFF
TRBV2	NA	TRBJ2-5	few	TGTGCCAGCAGTGAACTCCCAGGAGAGACCCAGTACTTC	CASSELPGETQYF
TRBV24-1	NA	TRBJ2-2	NA	TGTGCCACCAGTGATTTAAACAGCAACACCGGGGAGCTGTTTTTT	CATSDLNSNTGELFF
TRBV29-1	NA	TRBJ2-6	NA	TGCAGCGTTGAATCCCTCTCTGGGGCCAACGTCCTGACTTTC	CSVESLSGANVLTF
TRBV28	NA	TRBJ2-5	medium-sized	TGTGCCAGCAGTTTAGGAATACAGGGTGGCCAAGAGACCCAGTACTTC	CASSLGIQGGQETQYF
TRBV28	NA	TRBJ1-3	NA	TGTGCCAGCAGTTCCAGGGTGTCCGGAAACACCATATATTTT	CASSSRVSGNTIYF
TRBV28	NA	TRBJ2-5	few	TGTGCCAGCAGTCGCCCACAGGGGAGGGAGACCCAGTACTTC	CASSRPQGRETQYF
TRBV20-1	NA	TRBJ2-7	few	TGCAGTGCTAGAGATCGGGGACTCCCAGACTACGAGCAGTACTTC	CSARDRGLPDYEQYF
TRBV20-1	NA	TRBJ1-5	NA	TGCAGTGCTAGAGAAAGGGGGGCTAACAATCAGCCCCAGCATTTT	CSARERGANNQPQHF
TRBV7-2	NA	TRBJ2-1	few	TGTGCCAGCAGCTTTGTCACTAGCTTGCGCGGTGAGCAGTTCTTC	CASSFVTSLRGEQFF